These T cell receptor beta chains were read from a single sample in a study of blood T cell repertoires in COVID-19. This table comes from immunoSEQ multiplex PCR, and its TCRdb copy is limited to in-frame clones, with some not included. This table has approximately 110,000 clones, less than 85% appearing once. The sequenced sample was peripheral blood. Receptors were obtained from a man in his sixties or seventies with active or convalescent COVID-19. Each CDR3 is given with its conserved first and last residue.

>TRBV9|TRBJ1-2
CASSANRNYGYTF
>TRBV7-3|TRBJ2-7
CASSLWGVRNEQYF
>TRBV10-2|TRBJ1-1
CASSERAGGQGTEAFF
>TRBV5-4|TRBJ2-5
CASSLEFRETQYF
>TRBV5-1|TRBJ1-2
CASSLADTDYGYTF
>TRBV6-1|TRBJ2-5
CASSELLETQYF
>TRBV3-1/TRBV3-2|TRBJ1-5
CASSQLGAPRGQPQHF
>TRBV6-5|TRBJ1-5
CASSYSGTVNQPQHF
>TRBV29-1|TRBJ2-7
CSVEGAGKNHEQYF
>TRBV4-1|TRBJ2-7
CASSPIRTVSYEQYF
>TRBV5-1|TRBJ2-5
CASSLTGVQETQYF
>TRBV30|TRBJ1-1
CAWSKDLNTEAFF
>TRBV5-1|TRBJ1-4
CASSRTGQEEKLFF
>TRBV9|TRBJ1-1
CASSLLPGNPLAFF
>TRBV5-1|TRBJ1-2
CASRLWGDNYGYTF
>TRBV7-9|TRBJ1-4
CASSLPGGKTNEKLFF
>TRBV6-5|TRBJ1-1
CASRETGMNTEAFF
>TRBV11-2|TRBJ2-7
CASSLATGEDEQYF
>TRBV7-6|TRBJ1-1
CASSLTDGEDTEAFF
>TRBV5-6|TRBJ1-2
CASSLGQAASGYTF
>TRBV6-5|TRBJ1-1
CASRGPMNTEAFF
>TRBV15|TRBJ2-7
CATSRDIQASAYEQYF
>TRBV30|TRBJ1-6
CAWSSGTVNSPLHF
>TRBV2|TRBJ2-3
CASSVTDRDTQYF
>TRBV6-5|TRBJ1-6
CASSARTGYNSPLHF
>TRBV9|TRBJ2-1
CASSPTSAYNEQFF